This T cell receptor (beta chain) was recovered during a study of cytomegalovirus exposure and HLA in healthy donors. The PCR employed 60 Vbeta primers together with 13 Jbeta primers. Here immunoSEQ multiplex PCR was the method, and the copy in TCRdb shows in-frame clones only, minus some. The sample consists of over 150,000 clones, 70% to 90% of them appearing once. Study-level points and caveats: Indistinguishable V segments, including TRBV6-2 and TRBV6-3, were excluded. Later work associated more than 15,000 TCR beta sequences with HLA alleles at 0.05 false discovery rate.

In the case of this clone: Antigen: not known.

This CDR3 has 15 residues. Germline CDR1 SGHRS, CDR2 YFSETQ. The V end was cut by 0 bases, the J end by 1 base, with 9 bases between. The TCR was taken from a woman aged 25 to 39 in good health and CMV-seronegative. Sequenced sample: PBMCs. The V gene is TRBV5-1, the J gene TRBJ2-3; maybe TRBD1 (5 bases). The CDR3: CASSLGRERTDTQYF. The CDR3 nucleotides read TGCGCCAGCAGCTTGGGCAGGGAACGCACAGATACGCAGTATTTT.